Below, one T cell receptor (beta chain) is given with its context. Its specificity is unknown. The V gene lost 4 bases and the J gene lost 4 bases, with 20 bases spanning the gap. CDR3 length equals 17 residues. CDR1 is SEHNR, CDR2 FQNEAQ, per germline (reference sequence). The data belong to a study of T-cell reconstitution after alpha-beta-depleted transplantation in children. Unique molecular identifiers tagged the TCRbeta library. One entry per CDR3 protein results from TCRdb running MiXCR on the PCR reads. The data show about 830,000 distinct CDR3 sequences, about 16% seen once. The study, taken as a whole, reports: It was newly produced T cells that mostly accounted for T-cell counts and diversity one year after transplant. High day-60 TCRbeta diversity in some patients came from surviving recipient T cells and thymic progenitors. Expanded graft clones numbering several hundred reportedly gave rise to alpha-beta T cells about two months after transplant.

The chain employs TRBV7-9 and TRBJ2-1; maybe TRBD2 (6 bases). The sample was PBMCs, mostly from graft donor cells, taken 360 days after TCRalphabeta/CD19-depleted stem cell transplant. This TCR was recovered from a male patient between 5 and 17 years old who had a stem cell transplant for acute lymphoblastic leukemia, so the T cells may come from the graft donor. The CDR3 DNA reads TGTGCCAGCAGCTCCAGACTGAGGGTAGGACTATACAATGAGCAGTTCTTC. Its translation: CASSSRLRVGLYNEQFF.